One sample yielded the 30 T cell receptor beta chains listed below, sequenced in a study of human T cells and chemical hapten exposure. TCRdb re-called the RACE reads through MiXCR, storing one row per CDR3 protein. The top ten clones hold 26% of a sample with over 30,000 distinct CDR3 sequences, more than 8% of them seen once. Time point specified: patch test 3, about 24 weeks after DPC sensitization. Treatment meaning: therapeutic diphenylcyclopropenone sensitization with weekly scalp DPC. Unfractionated whole blood served as the source for total RNA extraction. Source: whole blood, taken in connection with sensitization to the hapten diphenylcyclopropenone (DPC). Every receptor here comes from a man aged 45-65 years with alopecia areata. Some clones in this sample may be carry-over from other donors' samples.

V and J are TRBV28 and TRBJ2-6; the D is unclear. Per the germline V gene, CDR1 is MDHEN and CDR2 is SYDVKM. V shed 1 base and J shed 3 bases, with 4 bases lying between them. The CDR3 spans 14 residues. In nucleotides, the CDR3 is TGTGCCAGCAGTTTATCAGGTGGGGCCAACGTCCTGACTTTC. It is translated as CASSLSGGANVLTF.

This clonotype was counted many times. This rearrangement joins TRBV4-3 to TRBJ1-2, with D uncertain. Trimming stripped 0 bases from V and 3 bases from J, with 8 bases between. This CDR3 is built from 14 residues. Germline V gene lookup returns CDR1 LGHNA and CDR2 YSLEER. DNA of the CDR3: TGCGCCAGCAGCCAAGATTTTTCCCACTATGGCTACACCTTC. Translated, it gives CASSQDFSHYGYTF.

In this sample, this clonotype turned up many times. The rearrangement links TRBV12-3 or TRBV12-4 to TRBJ2-7, with D unclear. V lost 0 bases to trimming and J lost 2 bases, with 5 bases between them. The CDR3 is 13 residues long. CDR3 region: CASSLAVTYEQYF. DNA for the CDR3: TGTGCCAGCAGTTTAGCGGTCACCTACGAGCAGTACTTC.

This clonotype was detected a few times. V is TRBV11-3 and J is TRBJ2-2, with D perhaps TRBD1 or TRBD2 (5 bases each). V was cut by 4 bases and J by 1 base, with 10 bases left in between. The CDR3 has 15 amino acids. Germline CDR1 is SGHNT and CDR2 is YENEEA. CDR3 region: CASSSGTWNTGELFF. CDR3 coding DNA: TGTGCCAGCAGCTCCGGGACCTGGAACACCGGGGAGCTGTTTTTT.

This clonotype showed up many times. The chain links TRBV12-3 or TRBV12-4 to TRBJ2-3; 9 positions match TRBD2. This CDR3 is 15 amino acids long. J gave up 10 bases and V 2 bases, and 10 bases lay outside the gene matches. The CDR3 reads CASSLKAGGPSSQYF. The CDR3 DNA follows: TGTGCCAGCAGTTTAAAGGCGGGAGGGCCATCCTCGCAGTATTTT.

This clonotype was seen more than once but under ten times. The V gene is TRBV7-9, the J gene TRBJ2-7, with a tentative D call TRBD2 (6 bases). Trimming took 2 bases from V and 7 from J, leaving 15 bases between them. Germline V gene data show CDR1 as SEHNR and CDR2 as FQNEAQ (reference sequence). This CDR3 has 14 amino acids. CDR3 bases: TGTGCCAGCAGCTTAAGTAGCAGGGCGGGGGAGCAGTACTTC. Amino acids: CASSLSSRAGEQYF.

This clonotype was detected ten times or more. V usage is TRBV6-6 and J usage is TRBJ2-1; D remains ambiguous. The CDR3 runs 15 residues. Trimming removed 6 bases at V and 5 bases at J, with 17 bases between. Germline loops: CDR1 MNHNY, CDR2 SVGAGI (reference sequence). The CDR3 protein is CASSSHYSANNEQFF. CDR3 nucleotides: TGTGCCAGCAGCAGTCACTACTCTGCAAACAATGAGCAGTTCTTC.

This clonotype has at least ten counts. This chain links TRBV18 with TRBJ2-1; D not resolved. The CDR3 is 11 amino acids. Between the trimmed V and J ends, which lost 6 bases and 6 bases, there was a span of 6 bases. The germline V gene encodes CDR1 KGHSH and CDR2 LQKENI. The CDR3 sequence: CASSPSNEQFF. CDR3 sequence (DNA): TGTGCCAGCTCCCCCAGCAATGAGCAGTTCTTC. Together with reference TRBV18 and TRBJ2-1, the CDR3 gives the full variable domain: NAGVMQNPRHLVRRRGQEARLRCSPMKGHSHVYWYRQLPEEGLKFMVYLQKENIIDESGMPKERFSAEFPKEGPSILRIQQVVRGDSAAYFCASSPSNEQFFGPGTRLTVL.

V gene TRBV20-1 combines with J gene TRBJ2-7; D unresolved. Trimming took off 7 bases at V and 0 bases at J, with 13 bases between the two ends. CDR1 is DFQATT, CDR2 SNEGSKA, per germline (reference sequence). This CDR3 contains 13 residues. The CDR3 region has the DNA TGCAGTGGACTGGCAGGCCTCTCCTACGAGCAGTACTTC. Amino acid sequence: CSGLAGLSYEQYF.

This chain links TRBV10-3 with TRBJ2-7, with 8 bases fitting TRBD1. CDR3 length: 12 amino acids. Germline V gene data show CDR1 as ENHRY and CDR2 as SYGVKD. V lost 10 bases, J lost 0 bases, and 2 bases stayed unmatched. The CDR3 sequence: CANGQGSYEQYF. The CDR3 coding sequence is TGTGCCAACGGACAGGGCTCCTACGAGCAGTACTTC.

This chain uses TRBV28 with TRBJ1-1; D remains unclear. This CDR3 contains 12 residues. Between the trimmed V and J ends, which lost 8 bases and 4 bases, there was a span of 11 bases. Germline CDR1 is MDHEN and CDR2 is SYDVKM. CDR3 coding DNA: TGTGCCAGCGGATCTCCCTTCACTGAAGCTTTCTTT. Protein product: CASGSPFTEAFF.

In this sample, this clonotype turned up a few times. CDR3 amino acids: CATSARASRDEQFF. The CDR3 DNA is TGTGCCACCAGTGCCAGGGCTAGCAGAGATGAGCAGTTCTTC. The rearrangement links TRBV24-1 to TRBJ2-1; D may correspond to TRBD1 or TRBD2 (5 bases each). Trimming pared 5 bases from V and 8 bases from J, leaving 15 bases between. This CDR3 contains 14 residues. CDR1 KGHDR and CDR2 SFDVKD come from the germline V gene.

Ten or more counts support this clonotype. This chain uses TRBV7-2 with TRBJ1-4; no firm D call. Germline V gene lookup returns CDR1 SGHTA and CDR2 FQGNSA. This CDR3 contains 16 residues. Trimming left V 5 bases short and J 0 bases short, with 13 bases between. The CDR3 loop is CASSASVIATNEKLFF. The CDR3 DNA sequence: TGTGCCAGCAGCGCCTCAGTAATTGCAACTAATGAAAAACTGTTTTTT.

This clonotype was recorded at least ten times. This chain links TRBV5-1 with TRBJ1-1; D gene unclear. From germline, CDR1 is SGHRS and CDR2 YFSETQ. The CDR3 is 15 amino acids. V was cut by 0 bases and J by 0 bases, with 9 bases left in between. CDR3 in DNA: TGCGCCAGCAGCTTGGAATGGACGGTGAACACTGAAGCTTTCTTT. Translation: CASSLEWTVNTEAFF.

In this sample, this clonotype turned up many times. The chain links TRBV27 to TRBJ2-5, with 14 positions matching TRBD2. The CDR3 spans 17 residues. Germline CDR1 MNHEY, CDR2 SMNVEV (reference sequence). V gave up 0 bases and J gave up 5 bases; unmatched junction bases: 5. CDR3 DNA sequence: TGTGCCAGCAGTTTATCGGGGACTAGCGGGAGTTTTGAGACCCAGTACTTC. Translating it yields CASSLSGTSGSFETQYF.

This clonotype was counted a few times. V usage is TRBV7-9 and J usage is TRBJ1-1; D is undetermined. Germline CDR1 SEHNR, CDR2 FQNEAQ (reference sequence). CDR3 length equals 13 residues. Deletions cut 2 bases from V and 3 bases from J, with 7 bases between. CDR3 bases: TGTGCCAGCAGCTTACAGGCCCACACTGAAGCTTTCTTT. It is translated as CASSLQAHTEAFF. Together with reference TRBV7-9 and TRBJ1-1, the CDR3 gives the full variable domain: DTGVSQNPRHKITKRGQNVTFRCDPISEHNRLYWYRQTLGQGPEFLTYFQNEAQLEKSRLLSDRFSAERPKGSFSTLEIQRTEQGDSAMYLCASSLQAHTEAFFGQGTRLTVV.

Ten or more counts support this clonotype. The chain is built from TRBV12-3 or TRBV12-4 and TRBJ1-5; 7 bases match TRBD1. The CDR3 spans 15 residues. V shed 6 bases and J 6 bases; nucleotides not matched to a gene: 11. CDR3: CASRETGPTSQPQHF. The CDR3 DNA sequence: TGTGCCAGCAGAGAGACAGGGCCGACGAGTCAGCCCCAGCATTTT.

This chain connects TRBV3-1 to TRBJ1-1; unclear D gene. The CDR3 is made up of 13 amino acids. Trimming took off 4 bases at V and 4 bases at J, with 10 bases between the two ends. Germline assignment: CDR1 LGHDT and CDR2 YNNKEL (reference sequence). The CDR3 reads CASSPGAATEAFF. CDR3 sequence (DNA): TGTGCCAGCAGCCCAGGAGCGGCCACTGAAGCTTTCTTT.

This clonotype was seen at least ten times. V usage is TRBV28 and J usage is TRBJ2-7, with 9 bases lining up with TRBD1. V shed 5 bases, J shed 3 bases, and the junction held 11 bases outside the gene matches. CDR1 MDHEN and CDR2 SYDVKM come from the germline V gene. The CDR3 runs to 16 residues. CDR3: CASSNPEGQGLYEQYF. CDR3 DNA: TGTGCCAGCAGTAATCCGGAGGGACAGGGACTCTACGAGCAGTACTTC.

The table lists this clonotype with many counts. V and J are TRBV28 and TRBJ2-5, with D hard to call. Germline-derived CDR1 and CDR2 are MDHEN and SYDVKM. V shed 5 bases and J shed 0 bases, with 16 bases lying between them. This CDR3 is built from 16 residues. CDR3 residues: CASSPPRWRNQETQYF. The CDR3 DNA sequence: TGTGCCAGCAGTCCCCCGCGCTGGCGGAACCAAGAGACCCAGTACTTC.

This clonotype showed up many times. V and J are TRBV7-2 and TRBJ1-1, with a weak D call TRBD1 (5 bases). CDR3 length: 13 amino acids. Trimming took off 1 base at V and 10 bases at J, with 13 bases between the two ends. Germline V gene data show CDR1 as SGHTA and CDR2 as FQGNSA. The CDR3 here is CASSLVGRVGAFF. In DNA form, the CDR3 reads TGTGCCAGCAGCTTAGTGGGCAGGGTCGGAGCTTTCTTT.

This clonotype was recorded at least ten times. This chain joins TRBV29-1 and TRBJ2-1; 9 nucleotides align to TRBD1. Losses at the gene ends were 6 bases for V and 2 bases for J; bases not matched to a gene: 5. Germline CDR1 SQVTM, CDR2 ANQGSEA. The CDR3 consists of 14 residues. The CDR3 bases are TGCAGCGTGGGGTGGACAGGGGCCTACAATGAGCAGTTCTTC. Its protein product is CSVGWTGAYNEQFF.

The table lists this clonotype with a few counts. The rearrangement links TRBV7-8 to TRBJ2-7; perhaps D is TRBD1 or TRBD2 (5 bases each). Germline CDR1 SGHVS, CDR2 FQNEAQ. This CDR3 is 15 amino acids long. Trimming stripped 5 bases from V and 2 bases from J, with 16 bases between. The chain's CDR3 is CASSLQEGLPYEQYF. The CDR3 nucleotides are TGTGCCAGCAGCCTACAAGAGGGGTTACCCTACGAGCAGTACTTC.

This clonotype was counted ten times or more. This chain connects TRBV2 to TRBJ2-3; tentatively, D is TRBD1 or TRBD2 (5 bases each). The CDR3 loop spans 15 amino acids. The germline V gene has CDR1 SNHLY and CDR2 FYNNEI. The germline V and J ends were trimmed by 6 bases and 4 bases, with 17 bases remaining between them. CDR3 protein: CASSVLRGVSDTQYF. The CDR3 coding sequence is TGTGCCAGCAGCGTATTACGGGGCGTTTCAGATACGCAGTATTTT.

The chain is built from TRBV28 and TRBJ1-2, with TRBD1 matching over 9 bases. V was clipped by 4 bases and J by 3 bases; unmatched bases: 6. This CDR3 is built from 15 residues. The germline gives CDR1 MDHEN, CDR2 SYDVKM. The CDR3 sequence is CASSWDRVPHYGYTF. Here the CDR3 DNA reads TGTGCCAGCAGTTGGGACAGGGTACCGCACTATGGCTACACCTTC.

The sample holds many counts of this clonotype. This sequence joins TRBV27 and TRBJ1-1, with D hard to call. The CDR3 has 16 amino acids. The V end was cut by 3 bases, the J end by 1 base, with 15 bases between. In germline, CDR1 is MNHEY, CDR2 SMNVEV (reference sequence). CDR3 in DNA: TGTGCCAGCAGTTTTCGAGGCGGGCAGAAGAACACTGAAGCTTTCTTT. Its translation is CASSFRGGQKNTEAFF.

This clonotype has only a few counts. V is TRBV6-7 and J is TRBJ1-4; D remains ambiguous. TRBV6-7 qualifies as an ORF whose function is uncertain. This CDR3 has 13 residues. V shed 6 bases and J shed 8 bases, with 13 bases lying between them. The CDR3 DNA sequence: TGTGCCAGCAGATTTACCCTGGACGAAAAACTGTTTTTT. It yields the protein CASRFTLDEKLFF.

Many counts were recorded for this clonotype. This chain connects TRBV5-5 to TRBJ2-2; D call uncertain. The CDR3 runs 14 residues. Trimming removed 3 bases at V and 5 bases at J, with 11 bases between. CDR1 is SGHKS, CDR2 YYEKEE, per germline (reference sequence). In DNA form, the CDR3 reads TGTGCCAGCAGCTCCGGCCCCGGTACCGGGGAGCTGTTTTTT. This sequence encodes CASSSGPGTGELFF. The whole variable domain, filled in from reference TRBV5-5 and TRBJ2-2, reads DAGVTQSPTHLIKTRGQQVTLRCSPISGHKSVSWYQQVLGQGPQFIFQYYEKEERGRGNFPDRFSARQFPNYSSELNVNALLLGDSALYLCASSSGPGTGELFFGEGSRLTVL.

At least ten counts were recorded for this clonotype. The rearrangement uses TRBV7-2 and TRBJ2-7; TRBD2 matches 10 bases. This CDR3 is built from 15 residues. Germline lookup yields CDR1 SGHTA and CDR2 FQGNSA. The trim removed 5 bases at V and 0 bases at J, leaving 4 bases unmatched. This chain's CDR3 is CASSPSGGRSYEQYF. Written as DNA, the CDR3 is TGTGCCAGCAGCCCTAGCGGGGGCCGCTCCTACGAGCAGTACTTC.

J is TRBJ1-1 and V is TRBV29-1; 10 nucleotides line up with TRBD1. CDR3 length: 14 amino acids. Trimming took 7 bases from V and 4 from J; bases not matched to a gene: 9. CDR1 and CDR2 from the germline V gene are SQVTM and ANQGSEA. Here the CDR3 reads CSASRDRGFTEAFF. CDR3 nucleotide sequence: TGCAGCGCTTCACGGGACAGGGGTTTCACTGAAGCTTTCTTT.